Following are 22 T cell receptor beta chains from one sample sequenced in a study of response to subunit inactivated influenza vaccine. One entry per CDR3 protein results from TCRdb running MiXCR on the RT-PCR reads. The sample includes roughly 540,000 distinct CDR3 sequences, roughly 25% of them seen just once. The same specimen was also included in a second study, on T cells expressing NK-cell markers. That work contributes: TCR beta cDNA was generated via 5'RACE template switching incorporating UMIs.

The sample consisted of CD4+ T cells sorted from PBMCs, taken roughly 13 days after vaccination. All receptors derive from a man in his fifties or sixties who received an inactivated influenza vaccine.

This clonotype was seen at least ten times. This rearrangement joins TRBV6-5 to TRBJ2-1; D perhaps matches TRBD2 (6 bases). V was shortened by 4 bases and J by 10 bases, with 11 bases between the two germline ends. From germline, CDR1 is MNHEY and CDR2 SVGAGI. The CDR3 runs to 12 residues. The CDR3 reads CASSSLAGEQFF. The CDR3 DNA reads as TGTGCCAGCAGTTCCCTGGCGGGGGAGCAGTTCTTC.

This chain joins TRBV9 and TRBJ2-1; TRBD2 aligns across 7 bases. Germline V CDR1 and CDR2: SGDLS, YYNGEE. This CDR3 comprises 15 residues. With V trimmed by 0 bases and J by 4 bases, 4 bases remained unmatched. Here the CDR3 reads CASSVDRAGYNEQFF. The CDR3 DNA follows: TGTGCCAGCAGCGTAGATCGAGCGGGGTACAATGAGCAGTTCTTC.

This clonotype has only a few counts. This chain uses TRBV7-2 with TRBJ1-6; 10 bases are shared with TRBD1. V was clipped by 5 bases and J by 9 bases; unmatched bases: 7. The V gene's germline CDR1 is SGHTA and CDR2 FQGNSA. The CDR3 sequence is 15 residues long. CDR3 in DNA: TGTGCCAGCAGCACCCTGACAGGGGGCGGTTCACCCCTCCACTTT. Translated: CASSTLTGGGSPLHF.

The chain joins TRBV5-6 to TRBJ2-5; 8 bases are shared with TRBD1. Trimming at V came to 2 bases and at J to 5 bases, leaving 5 bases not matched to a gene. The germline CDR1 and CDR2 sequences are SGHDT and YYEEEE. The CDR3 totals 14 residues. Here the CDR3 reads CASSLPGGAETQYF. The CDR3 DNA sequence: TGTGCCAGCAGCTTACCAGGGGGCGCGGAGACCCAGTACTTC.

This chain connects TRBV5-1 to TRBJ1-3; D is undetermined. CDR3 size: 15 residues. The germline V gene encodes CDR1 SGHRS and CDR2 YFSETQ. V lost 0 bases and J lost 0, with 7 bases in between. Here the CDR3 reads CASSLEGNSGNTIYF. The CDR3 DNA follows: TGCGCCAGCAGCTTGGAGGGAAACTCTGGAAACACCATATATTTT.

There are a few counts of this clonotype. This chain connects TRBV27 to TRBJ2-7, with D hard to call. The V and J ends lost 5 bases and 6 bases respectively, with 14 bases between them. CDR1 and CDR2 from the germline V gene are MNHEY and SMNVEV (reference sequence). The CDR3 extends over 13 amino acids. This CDR3 reads CASSPFLSGEQYF. The CDR3 nucleotides are TGTGCCAGCAGTCCATTCCTTTCGGGCGAGCAGTACTTC.

This rearrangement joins TRBV6-5 to TRBJ2-2; 7 nucleotides align to TRBD2. V was clipped by 2 bases and J by 6 bases; unmatched bases: 3. The CDR3 is made up of 14 amino acids. From germline, CDR1 is MNHEY and CDR2 SVGAGI. CDR3 in amino acids: CASSYLAGAGELFF. CDR3 bases: TGTGCCAGCAGTTACCTGGCGGGGGCCGGGGAGCTGTTTTTT.

In its sample, this clonotype was seen many times. V usage is TRBV12-3 or TRBV12-4 and J usage is TRBJ1-1, with a possible D match to TRBD1 (5 bases). V lost 6 bases and J lost 0, with 14 bases in between. The length of the CDR3 is 15 residues. CDR3 in DNA: TGTGCCAGCAGGTCTATCATACAGGTGAACACTGAAGCTTTCTTT. It translates to CASRSIIQVNTEAFF.

With regard to this clonotype: One junction end does not reproduce the germline sequence, and a read error may be involved. This sequence joins TRBV20-1 and TRBJ2-7; TRBD1 agrees at 12 bases. This CDR3 is 17 amino acids long. Germline V gene lookup returns CDR1 DFQATT and CDR2 SNEGSKA (reference sequence). CDR3 bases: TGCTGTGCTAGAGATTTCACCGGGACAGGGGGCGTCAACGAGCAGTACTTC. This translates into CCARDFTGTGGVNEQYF.

This chain links TRBV7-2 with TRBJ2-4, with a tentative D call TRBD2 (5 bases). Germline CDR1 reads SGHTA; CDR2 reads FQGNSA. CDR3 length equals 13 residues. Deletions cut 5 bases from V and 8 bases from J, with 13 bases between. The DNA of the CDR3 is TGTGCCAGCAGCCCCCCGAACGGGGACATTCAGTACTTC. As protein: CASSPPNGDIQYF.

The rearrangement links TRBV19 to TRBJ1-3; TRBD1 is a possible D gene (5 bases). There are 15 residues in the CDR3. V was shortened by 3 bases and J by 0 bases, with 9 bases between the two germline ends. CDR1 and CDR2 (germline): LNHDA, SQIVND (reference sequence). For the CDR3, the DNA is TGTGCCAGTAGTATGGGGACGGCCTCTGGAAACACCATATATTTT. It codes for CASSMGTASGNTIYF. The complete variable domain, with remaining parts taken from reference TRBV19 and TRBJ1-3, reads DGGITQSPKYLFRKEGQNVTLSCEQNLNHDAMYWYRQDPGQGLRLIYYSQIVNDFQKGDIAEGYSVSREKKESFPLTVTSAQKNPTAFYLCASSMGTASGNTIYFGEGSWLTVV.

The chain employs TRBV4-1 and TRBJ1-6; no clear D. The CDR3 has 16 amino acids. V was trimmed by 0 bases and J by 6 bases, leaving 12 bases between them. In germline, CDR1 is MGHRA, CDR2 YSYEKL. The CDR3 spells CASSQEISYLNSPLHF. The CDR3 nucleotides read TGCGCCAGCAGCCAAGAAATAAGCTACCTTAATTCACCCCTCCACTTT.

This clonotype was counted ten times or more. The chain employs TRBV5-1 and TRBJ1-1; 7 bases fit TRBD1. Germline CDR1 reads SGHRS; CDR2 reads YFSETQ. V shed 0 bases, J shed 2 bases, and the junction held 1 base outside the gene matches. This CDR3 region has 14 residues. CDR3: CASSLDRGNTEAFF. The CDR3 nucleotides are TGCGCCAGCAGCTTGGACAGGGGTAACACTGAAGCTTTCTTT.

The chain has TRBV10-3 and TRBJ2-7; the D is unclear. The CDR3 is 12 amino acids. Trimming left V 4 bases short and J 1 base short, with 5 bases between. The germline gives CDR1 ENHRY, CDR2 SYGVKD. CDR3 residues: CAISGDSYEQYF. The CDR3 DNA follows: TGTGCCATCAGTGGGGATTCCTACGAGCAGTACTTC.

For this clonotype: A read error may account for a junction end that differs from germline. The chain's CDR3 is CASSSGLAEKQFF. The CDR3 coding sequence is TGTGCTAGCAGCTCCGGACTAGCGGAGAAGCAGTTCTTC. This chain joins TRBV7-7 and TRBJ2-1; 10 nucleotides agree with TRBD2. This CDR3 has 13 amino acids. CDR1 is SSHAT and CDR2 is FNYEAQ in the germline V gene (reference sequence). The entire variable domain, with the rest obtained from reference TRBV7-7 and TRBJ2-1, is as follows: GAGVSQSPRYKVTKRGQDVTLRCDPISSHATLYWYQQALGQGPEFLTYFNYEAQPDKSGLPSDRFSAERPEGSISTLTIQRTEQRDSAMYRCASSSGLAEKQFFGPGTRLTVL.

The chain carries TRBV7-8 and TRBJ2-7; TRBD2 matches 8 bases. With V trimmed by 4 bases and J by 3 bases, 14 bases remained unmatched. The germline CDR1 and CDR2 sequences are SGHVS and FQNEAQ. The CDR3 has 17 amino acids. The CDR3 loop is CASSSGGGSSPIYEQYF. In DNA form, the CDR3 reads TGTGCCAGCAGCTCGGGGGGGGGGAGTAGTCCAATCTACGAGCAGTACTTC. Drawing the rest from reference TRBV7-8 and TRBJ2-7, the complete variable domain is GAGVSQSPRYKVAKRGQDVALRCDPISGHVSLFWYQQALGQGPEFLTYFQNEAQLDKSGLPSDRFFAERPEGSVSTLKIQRTQQEDSAVYLCASSSGGGSSPIYEQYFGPGTRLTVT.

The DNA of the CDR3 is TGTGCCAGCAGTTTAAAGGCTCGACAGGGAAACTATGGCTACACCTTC. This translates into CASSLKARQGNYGYTF. The V and J genes are TRBV12-3 or TRBV12-4 and TRBJ1-2; 7 bases fit TRBD1. This CDR3 is 16 amino acids long. V lost 2 bases to trimming and J lost 2 bases; unmatched junction nucleotides: 8.

This clonotype appeared a few times. This chain joins TRBV5-4 and TRBJ1-2, with a weak D call TRBD1 (5 bases). V was pared by 3 bases and J by 2 bases, with 11 bases between. Germline values: CDR1 SGHNT, CDR2 YYREEE (reference sequence). This CDR3 has 14 residues. The CDR3 region has the DNA TGTGCCAGCAGCTCCGGGGGAGTAAACTATGGCTACACCTTC. Translating gives CASSSGGVNYGYTF.

There are a few counts of this clonotype. The chain has TRBV20-1 and TRBJ2-7; either TRBD1 or TRBD2 may supply D (5 bases each). Trimming removed 2 bases at V and 4 bases at J, with 21 bases between. Germline loops: CDR1 DFQATT, CDR2 SNEGSKA (reference sequence). There are 16 residues in the CDR3. The CDR3 bases are TGCAGTGCTAGACCTCCGGGACGCGTCGTGGATTACGAGCAGTACTTC. Its protein product is CSARPPGRVVDYEQYF.

This clonotype came up many times. The V gene is TRBV10-3, the J gene TRBJ2-2; D unresolved. The germline V gene encodes CDR1 ENHRY and CDR2 SYGVKD. The CDR3 sequence is 15 residues long. The germline V and J ends were trimmed by 2 bases and 6 bases, with 13 bases remaining between them. CDR3 coding DNA: TGTGCCATCAGTGAGGCTCTCTCACACCCCGGGGAGCTGTTTTTT. This sequence encodes CAISEALSHPGELFF.

The sample holds one count of this clonotype. The chain has TRBV20-1 and TRBJ2-5; TRBD1 agrees at 8 bases. J lost 0 bases, V lost 0 bases, and 6 bases had no gene match. Per the germline V gene, CDR1 is DFQATT and CDR2 is SNEGSKA (reference sequence). This CDR3 is built from 16 residues. CDR3: CSARDVRTGYQETQYF. The CDR3 DNA follows: TGCAGTGCTAGAGATGTTCGGACAGGGTACCAAGAGACCCAGTACTTC.

CDR3 loop: CASSPPQGHSPLHF. CDR3 DNA: TGTGCCAGCTCACCACCACAGGGACATTCACCCCTCCACTTT. The J gene is TRBJ1-6, the V gene TRBV18; D might be TRBD1 (6 bases). CDR1 and CDR2 from the germline V gene are KGHSH and LQKENI. The CDR3 runs to 14 residues. Trimming took 0 bases from V and 8 from J, leaving 8 bases between them.